Listed here are 28 T cell receptor beta chains from one sample, sequenced in a study of human T cells and chemical hapten exposure. TCRdb recomputed calls from the RACE reads with MiXCR, one row per CDR3 protein. The sample holds about 380,000 distinct CDR3 sequences, 4% to 5.5% seen once. As for time point: patch test 1, 2 weeks after DPC sensitization. As to treatment: therapeutic diphenylcyclopropenone sensitization with weekly scalp DPC. Sample: whole blood, taken in connection with sensitization to the hapten diphenylcyclopropenone (DPC). The source of these receptors is a woman between 45 and 65 years old with alopecia areata. Some clones in this sample may be carry-over from other donors' samples.

This clonotype was recorded only once. Just one base apart from a much larger clone, this may be a read error. V and J are TRBV4-1 and TRBJ2-1; 10 bases are a match to TRBD2. J was trimmed by 8 bases and V by 1 base; bases with no gene match: 5. CDR1 is MGHRA, CDR2 YSYEKL, per germline. The CDR3 length is 15 residues. CDR3 loop: CASSQVPSGSDEQFF. CDR3 DNA: TGCGCCAGCAGCCAAGTTCCTAGCGGGAGCGATGAGCAGTTCTTC.

J is TRBJ2-5 and V is TRBV6-6, with D possibly TRBD2 on 7 matching bases. The germline CDR1 and CDR2 sequences are MNHNY and SVGAGI (reference sequence). Trimming took off 1 base at V and 5 bases at J, with 14 bases between the two ends. There are 15 residues in the CDR3. The CDR3 DNA sequence: TGTGCCAGCAGTTACTGGGGGGGCGAAAAGGAGACCCAGTACTTC. Encoded protein: CASSYWGGEKETQYF.

This clonotype was counted many times. The V gene is TRBV27, the J gene TRBJ1-5; possible D gene TRBD1, 6 bases. V lost 6 bases to trimming and J lost 4 bases, with 13 bases between them. The CDR3 totals 14 residues. CDR1 and CDR2 (germline): MNHEY, SMNVEV (reference sequence). CDR3 coding DNA: TGTGCCAGCAGGATGACAGGAAATAATCAGCCCCAGCATTTT. Its translation is CASRMTGNNQPQHF.

The rearrangement joins TRBV6-6 to TRBJ2-1; 14 bases fit TRBD2. Per the germline V gene, CDR1 is MNHNY and CDR2 is SVGAGI (reference sequence). The J segment lost 9 bases and the V segment lost 7 bases, leaving 8 bases of the junction unmatched. This CDR3 has 15 amino acids. CDR3 in DNA: TGTGCCAGCACCCAGACCGGGACTAGCGGGAGTGAGCAGTTCTTC. Encoded protein: CASTQTGTSGSEQFF.

This clonotype was seen at least ten times. CDR3 sequence (DNA): TGTGCCAGCAGCTTGGGAGCGGGGGCAGATACGCAGTATTTT. As protein: CASSLGAGADTQYF. The chain joins TRBV5-5 to TRBJ2-3; 8 bases fit TRBD2. Germline V gives CDR1 SGHKS, CDR2 YYEKEE (reference sequence). V lost 0 bases to trimming and J lost 4 bases; unmatched junction nucleotides: 1. The CDR3 covers 14 residues.

This clonotype was seen repeatedly, ten times or more. The chain has TRBV11-2 and TRBJ2-1; a possible D gene is TRBD2 (6 bases). The CDR3 is 12 amino acids. V lost 4 bases, J lost 6 bases, and 7 bases lay in between. From germline, CDR1 is SGHAT and CDR2 FQNNGV. The CDR3 loop is CASSWTINEQFF. The CDR3, as DNA: TGTGCCAGCAGCTGGACTATCAATGAGCAGTTCTTC.

This clonotype was seen more than once but under ten times. The chain has TRBV3-1 and TRBJ2-2, with D unresolved. The germline gives CDR1 LGHDT, CDR2 YNNKEL (reference sequence). CDR3 length equals 15 residues. Trimming shortened V by 3 bases and J by 2 bases, and 10 bases separated the two germline ends. The CDR3 coding sequence is TGTGCCAGCAGCCACGACCTTGGAAACACCGGGGAGCTGTTTTTT. Translating gives CASSHDLGNTGELFF.

This clonotype has at least ten counts. The rearrangement uses TRBV6-6 and TRBJ2-3, with D perhaps TRBD1 or TRBD2 (5 bases each). The V and J ends lost 6 bases and 6 bases respectively, with 13 bases between them. In germline, CDR1 is MNHNY, CDR2 SVGAGI (reference sequence). The CDR3 has 13 residues. DNA for the CDR3: TGTGCCAGCAGACGGGACGTAAAGGATACGCAGTATTTT. Protein sequence: CASRRDVKDTQYF.

Ten or more counts support this clonotype. The chain recombines TRBV12-3 or TRBV12-4 with TRBJ2-1; D gene ambiguous. With 3 bases removed from V and 6 bases from J, the gap between germline ends came to 9 bases. The CDR3 runs 13 residues. Here the CDR3 DNA reads TGTGCCAGCAGTTTGGCCCGAGGCAATGAGCAGTTCTTC. This gives the protein CASSLARGNEQFF.

This clonotype was counted at least ten times. J is TRBJ2-7 and V is TRBV7-9; D not resolved. CDR1 is SEHNR and CDR2 is FQNEAQ in the germline V gene (reference sequence). This CDR3 is 12 amino acids long. V was trimmed by 4 bases and J by 6 bases, leaving 10 bases between them. CDR3 coding DNA: TGTGCCAGCAGCTCGCCTACTGGCGAGCAGTACTTC. The encoded protein is CASSSPTGEQYF.

Notes on this clonotype: This may arise from a read error, as a much more abundant clone is one base away. The chain has TRBV12-3 or TRBV12-4 and TRBJ1-5; maybe TRBD1 (6 bases). The ends were cut back, 2 bases at V and 3 bases at J, with 11 bases in the middle. The CDR3 length is 15 residues. DNA of the CDR3: TGTGCCAGCAGTTTAACAGGGCGCGACAATCAGCCCCAGCATTTT. Protein: CASSLTGRDNQPQHF.

The table lists this clonotype with a few counts. The chain couples TRBV9 to TRBJ1-1; D not certain. Germline CDR1 and CDR2: SGDLS and YYNGEE. The CDR3 runs 14 residues. Trimming cost V 2 bases and J 2 bases, with 10 bases left between them. The CDR3 loop is CASSVSTSNTEAFF. The CDR3 nucleotides read TGTGCCAGCAGCGTCTCCACCAGCAACACTGAAGCTTTCTTT.

This clonotype was detected only a few times. V and J are TRBV20-1 and TRBJ2-1; TRBD2 aligns across 9 bases. The V and J ends lost 3 bases and 8 bases, in that order; junction bases with no gene match: 8. Germline V gene lookup returns CDR1 DFQATT and CDR2 SNEGSKA (reference sequence). This CDR3 has 14 residues. The CDR3 loop is CSASSGSRRDEQFF. The CDR3 DNA sequence: TGCAGTGCTAGTAGCGGGAGTAGGCGAGATGAGCAGTTCTTC.

The chain combines TRBV2 with TRBJ2-2; 11 bases align to TRBD1. The CDR3 sequence is 16 residues long. Trimming took 10 bases from V and 4 from J; bases not matched to a gene: 11. Germline V CDR1 and CDR2: SNHLY, FYNNEI. In DNA form, the CDR3 reads TGTGCCATAGAAGGACAGGGGGCGCCGGGCACCGGGGAGCTGTTTTTT. Translated: CAIEGQGAPGTGELFF.

The DNA for the CDR3 is TGCAGTGCCGTTACCAACAGGAACACTGAAGCTTTCTTT. Amino acid sequence: CSAVTNRNTEAFF. The gene calls are TRBV20-1 and TRBJ1-1; D is unclear. This CDR3 has 13 residues. Germline V gene lookup returns CDR1 DFQATT and CDR2 SNEGSKA (reference sequence). V was trimmed by 6 bases and J by 1 base, leaving 12 bases between them.

This clonotype was detected ten times or more. The chain uses TRBV4-1 and TRBJ2-1; D may be TRBD2 (5 bases). The CDR3 spans 13 residues. V dropped 2 bases and J dropped 9 bases, with 11 bases sitting between them. The germline V gene has CDR1 MGHRA and CDR2 YSYEKL. The CDR3 region is CASSQQTGFEQFF. In nucleotides, the CDR3 is TGCGCCAGCAGCCAACAGACGGGGTTTGAGCAGTTCTTC.

This clonotype was recorded a few times. The rearrangement joins TRBV28 to TRBJ2-7; D unclear. Germline V gene lookup returns CDR1 MDHEN and CDR2 SYDVKM. V lost 5 bases and J 4 bases, leaving 6 bases between the germline ends. CDR3 size: 11 residues. The CDR3 spells CASSTVYEQYF. The CDR3 region has the DNA TGTGCCAGCAGTACCGTGTACGAGCAGTACTTC. The variable domain in full, with the rest retrieved from reference TRBV28 and TRBJ2-7, is DVKVTQSSRYLVKRTGEKVFLECVQDMDHENMFWYRQDPGLGLRLIYFSYDVKMKEKGDIPEGYSVSREKKERFSLILESASTNQTSMYLCASSTVYEQYFGPGTRLTVT.

This clonotype was found many times. The chain employs TRBV5-1 and TRBJ2-3; D is unclear. Germline CDR1 reads SGHRS; CDR2 reads YFSETQ. Trimming took 3 bases from V and 1 from J, leaving 9 bases between them. The CDR3 has 14 residues. The CDR3 loop is CASSSHSGTDTQYF. The CDR3 bases are TGCGCCAGCAGCTCACATTCGGGCACAGATACGCAGTATTTT.

In its sample, this clonotype was seen many times. The rearrangement joins TRBV28 to TRBJ2-1; the D gene could be TRBD1 or TRBD2 (5 bases each). The CDR3 consists of 17 residues. Germline V gene sequence: CDR1 MDHEN, CDR2 SYDVKM. Trimming stripped 4 bases from V and 13 bases from J, with 29 bases between. CDR3 region: CASSSPGAVSIGAIQFF. For the CDR3, the DNA is TGTGCCAGCAGTTCCCCCGGGGCAGTATCTATTGGGGCAATACAGTTCTTC.

This clonotype was detected many times. The chain joins TRBV30 to TRBJ1-2; tentatively, D is TRBD1 (6 bases). The germline V and J ends were trimmed by 2 bases and 2 bases, with 15 bases remaining between them. CDR3 size: 15 residues. Germline loops: CDR1 GTSNPN, CDR2 SVGIG (reference sequence). The CDR3 spells CAWSPLDSLNYGYTF. The CDR3 DNA is TGTGCCTGGAGTCCCTTGGACAGCTTGAACTATGGCTACACCTTC.

This clonotype showed up many times. The gene calls are TRBV6-5 and TRBJ2-5, with D tentatively TRBD2 (6 bases). The CDR3 totals 13 residues. V gave up 2 bases and J gave up 5 bases, with 9 bases separating them. The germline CDR1 and CDR2 sequences are MNHEY and SVGAGI. The CDR3 nucleotides are TGTGCCAGCAGTTACACTAGCTGGGAGACCCAGTACTTC. Protein product: CASSYTSWETQYF.

There are many counts of this clonotype. J is TRBJ2-7 and V is TRBV4-3; possibly TRBD1 for D (6 bases). V shed 2 bases and J shed 3 bases, with 17 bases lying between them. CDR1 and CDR2 from the germline V gene are LGHNA and YSLEER. The CDR3 sequence is 16 residues long. The CDR3 loop reads CASSQSTGQLFYEQYF. DNA for the CDR3: TGCGCCAGCAGCCAATCAACGGGACAACTCTTCTACGAGCAGTACTTC.

On this clonotype: A much bigger clone sits one base away, suggesting this may be a read error. The chain uses TRBV10-2 and TRBJ1-2; a possible D gene is TRBD1 (5 bases). Trimming stripped 8 bases from V and 8 bases from J, with 12 bases between. Looked up from germline, CDR1 is WSHSY and CDR2 is SAAADI. The CDR3 runs 11 residues. The CDR3 region is CASRQGEGYTF. CDR3 DNA sequence: TGCGCCAGCCGTCAGGGCGAAGGCTACACCTTC.

This clonotype has a count of ten or more. This chain uses TRBV29-1 with TRBJ2-7; D not certain. The CDR3 runs 14 residues. V was trimmed by 5 bases and J by 2 bases, leaving 16 bases between them. CDR1 and CDR2 from the germline V gene are SQVTM and ANQGSEA. The CDR3 sequence is CSVLVQGSTYEQYF. Written as DNA, the CDR3 is TGCAGCGTTCTGGTCCAAGGATCGACCTACGAGCAGTACTTC.

The DNA for the CDR3 is TGTGCCAGCAGTTCATGGGACTTGGCTCAGTACTTC. Protein product: CASSSWDLAQYF. The chain recombines TRBV7-9 with TRBJ2-4; D may be TRBD2 (6 bases). Germline V gene sequence: CDR1 SEHNR, CDR2 FQNEAQ (reference sequence). CDR3 length: 12 residues. V was pared by 6 bases and J by 12 bases, with 15 bases between.

This clonotype was observed many times. The chain links TRBV20-1 to TRBJ2-3, with a possible D match to TRBD2 (6 bases). The germline gives CDR1 DFQATT, CDR2 SNEGSKA (reference sequence). This CDR3 is built from 13 residues. Between the trimmed V and J ends, which lost 3 bases and 4 bases, there was a span of 11 bases. CDR3 region: CSARGGFADTQYF. CDR3 in DNA: TGCAGTGCTAGGGGGGGTTTTGCAGATACGCAGTATTTT.

This clonotype appeared many times. The chain has TRBV12-5 and TRBJ2-6, with 9 bases that match TRBD1. Germline V gene data show CDR1 as LGHNT and CDR2 as FRNRAP. This CDR3 spans 18 amino acids. V lost 5 bases to trimming and J lost 0 bases; unmatched junction nucleotides: 8. In nucleotides, the CDR3 is TGTGCTAGTGGTCCGGGACAGGGAGAGAGCTCTGGGGCCAACGTCCTGACTTTC. Amino acid sequence: CASGPGQGESSGANVLTF. The whole variable domain, remainder taken from reference TRBV12-5 and TRBJ2-6, is DARVTQTPRHKVTEMGQEVTMRCQPILGHNTVFWYRQTMMQGLELLAYFRNRAPLDDSGMPKDRFSAEMPDATLATLKIQPSEPRDSAVYFCASGPGQGESSGANVLTFGAGSRLTVL.

A few counts support this clonotype. The junction departs from the called germline gene at one end, perhaps through a read error. This chain joins TRBV6-1 and TRBJ2-3; no firm D call. Per the germline V gene, CDR1 is MNHNS and CDR2 is SASEGT. This CDR3 contains 13 residues. CDR3 protein: CASSVPRTDTQYF. CDR3 nucleotides: TGTGCCAGTAGTGTTCCACGCACAGATACGCAGTATTTT.